Listed below are T cell receptor beta chains from one sample, sequenced in a study of blood T cell repertoires in COVID-19. Profiled with immunoSEQ multiplex PCR; TCRdb holds only in-frame clones, not every one. This sample carries about 75,000 clones, roughly 88% of them seen once, and the ten largest clones take approximately 2.5%. The sequenced sample was peripheral blood. These receptor sequences come from a human donor in a cohort sampled during active COVID-19. Each CDR3 is given with its conserved first and last residue. A D gene is named only where the DNA matches it firmly. The listing skips clone size in some rows; elsewhere it reads once, few, many or a size class.

clone_size d_call j_call v_call cdr3_nt cdr3_aa
NA TRBD2 TRBJ2-7 TRBV7-2 TGTGCCAGCAGCTTGCTAGCGGGCGGATACGAGCAGTACTTC CASSLLAGGYEQYF
once NA TRBJ2-7 TRBV6-2/TRBV6-3 TGTGCCAGCAGTTACGATAGCGGAGCCTACGAGCAGTACTTC CASSYDSGAYEQYF
NA NA TRBJ1-2 TRBV28 TGTGCCAGCAGTGCCCCCGGGGGGCGTCGCTATGGCTACACCTTC CASSAPGGRRYGYTF
NA TRBD2 TRBJ2-3 TRBV28 TGTGCCAGCAGGACCGGGACTAGCGGGAGAGGAGATACGCAGTATTTT CASRTGTSGRGDTQYF
NA TRBD2 TRBJ2-1 TRBV4-3 TGCGCCAGCAGCCAACTAGGGAGGGGCGGTGAGCAGTTCTTC CASSQLGRGGEQFF
NA NA TRBJ2-7 TRBV7-4 TGTGCCAGCAGCTTAAGAGGGTTCGACGAGCAGTACTTC CASSLRGFDEQYF
NA NA TRBJ2-7 TRBV11-2 TGTGCCAGCAGCTTAGAGCGTGAGTTGTCCTACGAGCAGTACTTC CASSLERELSYEQYF
NA TRBD1 TRBJ2-7 TRBV5-6 TGTGCCAGCAGCTTGCCGGGACAGCAAACCTACGAGCAGTACTTC CASSLPGQQTYEQYF
NA TRBD2 TRBJ2-1 TRBV7-9 TGTGCCAGCAGCCCCTTTTCGGCGGGGGGGCACCACAATGAGCAGTTCTTC CASSPFSAGGHHNEQFF
NA NA TRBJ2-5 TRBV5-6 TGTGCCAGCAGCTTCATAGTTGGGGGCGCGGAGACCCAGTACTTC CASSFIVGGAETQYF
NA TRBD1 TRBJ1-1 TRBV5-6 TGTGCCAGCAGGAGCAGGGGGCGCGGCACTGAAGCTTTCTTT CASRSRGRGTEAFF
NA TRBD2 TRBJ2-5 TRBV7-2 TGTGCCAGCAGCCCCCGACTAGCGGGGGGTGAGACCCAGTACTTC CASSPRLAGGETQYF
once NA TRBJ2-7 TRBV7-2 TGTGCCAGCAGCTTACCCCCTAACTACGAGCAGTACTTC CASSLPPNYEQYF
NA NA TRBJ1-1 TRBV4-3 TGCGCCAGCAGCCAAGAACGCACGGTGAACACTGAAGCTTTCTTT CASSQERTVNTEAFF
few TRBD2 TRBJ2-7 TRBV28 TGTGCCAGCAGTTTGCGGGGGGGTTCCTACGAGCAGTACTTC CASSLRGGSYEQYF
NA NA TRBJ1-3 TRBV5-1 TGCGCCAGCAGCTTGTTTGGGGGCACGATCTCTGGAAACACCATATATTTT CASSLFGGTISGNTIYF
once TRBD2 TRBJ2-7 TRBV19 TGTGCCAGTAGTATGGTCGGGGGGGTATACGAGCAGTACTTC CASSMVGGVYEQYF
NA TRBD1 TRBJ1-5 TRBV6-2/TRBV6-3 TGTGCCAGCAGTTACTCAGGGGGCGTGCAGCCCCAGCATTTT CASSYSGGVQPQHF
NA TRBD2 TRBJ2-5 TRBV5-4 TGTGCCAGCAGCTCCAAGACTAGCAGAACAGAGACCCAGTACTTC CASSSKTSRTETQYF
NA TRBD2 TRBJ2-4 TRBV27 TGTGCCAGCGGGGTTCGAGCGGGAGCGGGAAACATTCAGTACTTC CASGVRAGAGNIQYF
NA TRBD2 TRBJ2-1 TRBV7-2 TGTGCCAGCAGCTCCGGGGGGAGTGGCTCCAATGAGCAGTTCTTC CASSSGGSGSNEQFF
few TRBD1 TRBJ2-1 TRBV19 TGTGCCAGTAGAATTACGGGACAGAGCTCCTACAATGAGCAGTTCTTC CASRITGQSSYNEQFF
NA NA TRBJ1-4 TRBV4-1 TGCGCCAGCAGCCTCCAGGAGAAGGGGGTTGAAAAACTGTTTTTT CASSLQEKGVEKLFF
NA TRBD1 TRBJ1-6 TRBV7-2 TGTGCCAGCAGCCGGTACAGGGGATTTTCACCCCTCCACTTT CASSRYRGFSPLHF
NA NA TRBJ2-1 TRBV24-1 TGTGCCACCAGTGACGAGGTCCATGGGCAGTTCTTC CATSDEVHGQFF
NA NA TRBJ2-2 TRBV13 TGTGCCAGCAGCTTAAGCACACAGGCGTTCACCGGGGAGCTGTTTTTT CASSLSTQAFTGELFF
NA NA TRBJ1-6 TRBV6-6 TGTGCCAGCAGTTACTCGGCACAAGGGGCTGGGTCACCCCTCCACTTT CASSYSAQGAGSPLHF
NA NA TRBJ1-1 TRBV25-1 TGTGCCAGCAGTGAATCCCTCGGGGGACGGGAGAACACTGAAGCTTTCTTT CASSESLGGRENTEAFF
NA TRBD1 TRBJ1-6 TRBV4-1 TGCGCCAGCAGCACGGGACAGGGGGCTTCCTATAATTCACCCCTCCACTTT CASSTGQGASYNSPLHF
NA NA TRBJ2-7 TRBV7-9 TGTGCCAGCAGCTCCGGTGATAGCGGCCCCAACGAGCAGTACTTC CASSSGDSGPNEQYF
NA NA TRBJ2-7 TRBV18 TGTGCCAGCTCACCAGACGGGTCCTACGAGCAGTACTTC CASSPDGSYEQYF
NA NA TRBJ1-3 TRBV5-6 TGTGCCAGCAGCTTGGATTGGGGGCTAACTGGAAACACCATATATTTT CASSLDWGLTGNTIYF
NA NA TRBJ2-4 TRBV3-1/TRBV3-2 TGTGCCAGCAGCTCCGGCAGGGCGGATAACATTCAGTACTTC CASSSGRADNIQYF
NA NA TRBJ1-2 TRBV24-1 TGTGCCACCCAGGGCGATAACTATGGCTACACCTTC CATQGDNYGYTF
NA TRBD1 TRBJ1-3 TRBV19 TGTGCCAGTAGTTCACCTCCGGGACAGGAGTTTTCTGGAAACACCATATATTTT CASSSPPGQEFSGNTIYF
NA NA TRBJ2-7 TRBV3-1/TRBV3-2 TGTGCCAGCAGCCACGGACAGACAGCACGCGAGCAGTACTTC CASSHGQTAREQYF
NA TRBD2 TRBJ2-1 TRBV14 TGTGCCAGCAGCCTAAGGACTAGCCTGGTATCGGATGAGCAGTTCTTC CASSLRTSLVSDEQFF
once NA TRBJ2-3 TRBV5-1 TGCGCCAGCAGCTCGCAACCCAACGGCCTGGGCGGGGGCACAGATACGCAGTATTTT CASSSQPNGLGGGTDTQYF
NA TRBD1 TRBJ2-7 TRBV5-4 TGTGCCAGCAGCTGGGACAGGAGCTCCTACGAGCAGTACTTC CASSWDRSSYEQYF
NA NA TRBJ1-1 TRBV3-1/TRBV3-2 TGTGCCAGCACCCGTACAGCCTCATCGAACACTGAAGCTTTCTTT CASTRTASSNTEAFF
few TRBD1 TRBJ1-2 TRBV5-1 TGCGCCAGCAGACAGGGGTTAGTAGGTCCGTATGGCTACACCTTC CASRQGLVGPYGYTF